This TCR beta chain is drawn from a study of blood T cell repertoires in COVID-19. The V gene lost 8 bases and the J gene lost 6 bases, with 4 bases spanning the gap. The CDR3 covers 9 residues. Germline V gives CDR1 LNHDA, CDR2 SQIVND (reference sequence). Measured with immunoSEQ multiplex PCR; TCRdb has only the in-frame clones, and not every one. The table includes roughly 230,000 clones, 70% to 90% detected once. The receptor was derived from a woman aged 50 to 60 who had been exposed to COVID-19. Sequencing used PBMCs or T cells enriched from blood (not recorded which). The chain is built from TRBV19 and TRBJ1-2; D remains ambiguous. The CDR3 protein is CASGHGYTF. CDR3 coding DNA: TGTGCCAGTGGGCATGGCTACACCTTC.